This T cell receptor beta chain was identified in a study of blood T cells in healthy people across ages (dated by TCRdb to between 2014 and 2017). For the study in its entirety: In model experiments, template switching captured about one uniquely barcoded TCR beta cDNA molecule for every two T cells. Using the same blood draw, the study looked at two additional independent replicas of 1 million unique cDNA reads for two donors, one aged 18 to 30 and the other aged 80 or older. Using deep sequencing normalized with unique cDNA molecular identifiers, the study measured how TCR beta repertoire diversity changes with age. To avoid experimental bias, donors of different ages were distributed randomly across sequencing lanes. The donors were split into four age groups: young (average around 16 years), middle-aged (about 40), aged (approximately 60) and long-lived (approximately 80). The paper's findings and limits, for the study overall: Conclusive comparison of naive and antigen-experienced compartments was prevented by the profiling of bulk unsorted PBMCs. Compared with the aged group, the long-lived group had more naive CD4+ T cells, fewer expanded clones and increased TCR diversity, suggesting age selection. Donor CMV infection status was unknown, potentially confounding age-related changes in expanded clonotypes. Estimates of total diversity from one million sequenced T cells were regarded as lower bounds and underestimates. As age increased, observed TCR beta diversity per million T cells dropped in a roughly linear way, and a significant reduction was already evident by age roughly 40. The percentage of naive T cells measured by flow cytometry correlated strongly with observed TCR beta diversity.

Regarding this clonotype: Its cognate antigen has yet to be identified. Base qualities are not at hand, and no much larger clone is one base apart.

Systemically healthy Caucasian individuals from Russia, some 36 in total and aged roughly 6 to 100 years, were included as donors. Ten milliliters of peripheral blood were drawn from each donor into EDTA-treated Vacutainer tubes. PBMCs were isolated by Ficoll-Paque density-gradient centrifugation, with at least 6 million obtained per sample. Trizol reagent was used to extract total RNA from the PBMCs, yielding at least 5 micrograms per sample. The percentages of naive CD45RAhigh/CD27high T cells were determined by flow cytometry on a PBMC aliquot from every donor. Deletion took 2 bases off V and 7 bases off J, with a span of 12 bases between the germline ends. CDR1 and CDR2 are drawn from the germline V gene: MDHEN, SYDVKM. Taken from cysteine to phenylalanine, the CDR3 has 14 residues. Only the CDR3 part of the read is kept: 42 bases, read in frame from the first base. The protocol used for the library was 5' RACE. The reads were generated on an Illumina HiSeq 2500. A second PCR of roughly 7 to 11 cycles was run with a J-beta primer mix and a sample-barcoded 5' primer. A unique molecular identifier was introduced onto each TCR beta cDNA molecule by a template-switch 5' adaptor carrying 12 random nucleotides. Each sample yielded at least 2.5 million CDR3-containing paired-end reads. First-strand cDNA was synthesized from all RNA with the Mint cDNA synthesis kit, primed by a TRBC-specific oligonucleotide. Following uracil-DNA glycosylase treatment, all cDNA underwent a first 18-cycle PCR with the universal primers M1SS and BC2_uni_R. The study's own analysis went as follows. Each sample was normalized by randomly selecting 1 million high-quality reads, each carrying a distinct molecular identifier. Reads with shared molecular identifiers were discarded instead of being binned into consensus sequences. CDR3 identification, clonotype clustering and error correction used MiTCR with a Q25 quality threshold and the strictest error-elimination algorithm. A nonparametric unseen species model with Euler transformation was used to estimate a lower bound on total TCR beta diversity. TCRdb applied fastp at Q25 and MiXCR to the public reads, then kept only in-frame beta chains. Rows merge per CDR3 protein into single entries with the most common DNA and genes. The V and J calls shown here were made by TCRdb, not taken from the authors' results. This sample holds about 600,000 distinct CDR3 sequences; 47% were observed only once. The ten largest make up 20% to 25% of the sample.

The chain was built from TRBV28 and TRBJ1-5; tentative D gene TRBD1, with 5 bases matching. The sequence was obtained from an elderly man in good health. The sample consisted of blood. The DNA is as follows: TGTGCCAGCAGTTTAATCGACAGCGGGCAGCCCCAGCATTTT. Its coded protein is CASSLIDSGQPQHF.